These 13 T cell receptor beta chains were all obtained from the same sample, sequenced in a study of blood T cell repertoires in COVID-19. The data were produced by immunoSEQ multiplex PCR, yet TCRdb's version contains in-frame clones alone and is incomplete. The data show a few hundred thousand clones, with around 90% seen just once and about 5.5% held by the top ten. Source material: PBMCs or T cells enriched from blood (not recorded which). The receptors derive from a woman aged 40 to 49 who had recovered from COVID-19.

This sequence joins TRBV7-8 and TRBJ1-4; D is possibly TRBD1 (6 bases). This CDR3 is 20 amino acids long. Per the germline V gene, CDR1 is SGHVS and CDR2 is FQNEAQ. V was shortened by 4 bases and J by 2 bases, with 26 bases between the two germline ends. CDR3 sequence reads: CASSSMALEGGPSTNEKLFF. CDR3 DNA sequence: TGTGCCAGCAGCTCCATGGCCCTCGAGGGGGGGCCTTCCACTAATGAAAAACTGTTTTTT.

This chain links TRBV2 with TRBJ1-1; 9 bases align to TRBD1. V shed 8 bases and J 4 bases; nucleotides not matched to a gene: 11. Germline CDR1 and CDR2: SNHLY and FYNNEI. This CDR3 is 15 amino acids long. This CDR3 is CASRSVRTGVTEAFF. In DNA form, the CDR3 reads TGTGCCAGCCGCTCCGTGAGGACAGGGGTCACTGAAGCTTTCTTT.

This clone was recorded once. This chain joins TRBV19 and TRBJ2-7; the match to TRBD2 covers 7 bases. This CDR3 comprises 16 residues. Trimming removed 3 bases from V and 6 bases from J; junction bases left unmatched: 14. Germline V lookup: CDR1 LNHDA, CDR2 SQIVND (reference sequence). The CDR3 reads CASSMLGWKRDSEQYF. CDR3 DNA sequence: TGTGCCAGTAGTATGCTGGGTTGGAAGCGGGATAGCGAGCAGTACTTC.

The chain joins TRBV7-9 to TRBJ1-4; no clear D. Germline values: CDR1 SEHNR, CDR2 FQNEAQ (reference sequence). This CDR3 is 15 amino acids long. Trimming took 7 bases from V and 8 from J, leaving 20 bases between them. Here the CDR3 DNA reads TGTGCCAGCACCGCCTCGAGGACTGGTCCGGAAAAACTGTTTTTT. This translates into CASTASRTGPEKLFF.

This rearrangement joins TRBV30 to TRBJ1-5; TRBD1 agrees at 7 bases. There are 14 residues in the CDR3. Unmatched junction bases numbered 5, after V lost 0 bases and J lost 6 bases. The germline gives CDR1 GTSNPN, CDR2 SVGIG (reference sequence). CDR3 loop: CAWSVRGGAQPQHF. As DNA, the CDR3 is TGTGCCTGGAGTGTACGAGGGGGCGCTCAGCCCCAGCATTTT.

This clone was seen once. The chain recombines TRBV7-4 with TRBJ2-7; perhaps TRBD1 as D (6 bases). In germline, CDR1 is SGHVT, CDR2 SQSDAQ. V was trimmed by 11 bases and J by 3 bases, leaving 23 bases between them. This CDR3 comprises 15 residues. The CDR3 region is CAQRCPGRGHYEQYF. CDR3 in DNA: TGTGCCCAACGGTGCCCAGGCAGGGGACACTACGAGCAGTACTTC.

The CDR3 sequence is CASKREGRLQFF. The DNA of the CDR3 is TGTGCCAGTAAGCGGGAGGGGAGGCTGCAGTTCTTC. The chain has TRBV11-2 and TRBJ2-1; TRBD2 matches 10 bases. V shed 9 bases and J 12 bases; nucleotides not matched to a gene: 8. Per germline, CDR1 SGHAT and CDR2 FQNNGV. The CDR3 contains 12 residues. Complete variable domain (other parts from reference TRBV11-2 and TRBJ2-1): EAGVAQSPRYKIIEKRQSVAFWCNPISGHATLYWYQQILGQGPKLLIQFQNNGVVDDSQLPKDRFSAERLKGVDSTLKIQPAKLEDSAVYLCASKREGRLQFFGPGTRLTVL.

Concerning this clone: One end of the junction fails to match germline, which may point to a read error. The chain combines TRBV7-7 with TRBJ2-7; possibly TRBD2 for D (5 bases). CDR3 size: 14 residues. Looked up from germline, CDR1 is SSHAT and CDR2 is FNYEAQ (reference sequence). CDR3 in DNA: TGTGCTAGCAGCTTCTCCCCCACTAGCTACGAGCAGTACTTC. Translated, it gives CASSFSPTSYEQYF.

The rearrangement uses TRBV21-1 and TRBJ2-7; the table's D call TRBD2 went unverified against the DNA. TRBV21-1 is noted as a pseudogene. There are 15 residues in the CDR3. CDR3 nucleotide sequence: TGTGCCAGCAGGGGCGCGGAAGGGAGCTCCTACGAGCAGTACTTC. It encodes CASRGAEGSSYEQYF.

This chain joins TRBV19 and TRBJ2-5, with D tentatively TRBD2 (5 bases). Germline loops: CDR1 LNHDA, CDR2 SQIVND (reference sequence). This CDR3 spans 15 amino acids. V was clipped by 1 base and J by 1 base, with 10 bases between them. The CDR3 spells CASSIGHGVQETQYF. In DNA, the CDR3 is TGTGCCAGTAGTATAGGTCACGGGGTCCAAGAGACCCAGTACTTC.

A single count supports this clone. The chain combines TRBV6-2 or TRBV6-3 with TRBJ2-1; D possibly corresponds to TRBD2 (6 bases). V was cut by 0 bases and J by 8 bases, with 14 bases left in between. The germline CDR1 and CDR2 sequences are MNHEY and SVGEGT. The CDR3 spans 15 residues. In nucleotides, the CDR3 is TGTGCCAGCAGTTACTCCGTGCAGGGACTGCATGAGCAGTTCTTC. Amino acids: CASSYSVQGLHEQFF.

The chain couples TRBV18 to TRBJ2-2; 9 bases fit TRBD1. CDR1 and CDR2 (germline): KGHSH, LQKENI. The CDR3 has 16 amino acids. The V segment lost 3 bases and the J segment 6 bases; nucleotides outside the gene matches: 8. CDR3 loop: CASSPGDRAIAGELFF. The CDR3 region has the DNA TGTGCCAGCTCACCGGGGGACAGGGCGATAGCCGGGGAGCTGTTTTTT.

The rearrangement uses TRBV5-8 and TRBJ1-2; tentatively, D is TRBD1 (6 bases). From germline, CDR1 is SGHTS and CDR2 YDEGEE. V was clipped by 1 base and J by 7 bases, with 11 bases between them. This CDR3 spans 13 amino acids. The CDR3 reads CASSLSPRGGYTF. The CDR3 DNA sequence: TGTGCCAGCAGCTTGTCCCCCAGGGGTGGCTACACCTTC.